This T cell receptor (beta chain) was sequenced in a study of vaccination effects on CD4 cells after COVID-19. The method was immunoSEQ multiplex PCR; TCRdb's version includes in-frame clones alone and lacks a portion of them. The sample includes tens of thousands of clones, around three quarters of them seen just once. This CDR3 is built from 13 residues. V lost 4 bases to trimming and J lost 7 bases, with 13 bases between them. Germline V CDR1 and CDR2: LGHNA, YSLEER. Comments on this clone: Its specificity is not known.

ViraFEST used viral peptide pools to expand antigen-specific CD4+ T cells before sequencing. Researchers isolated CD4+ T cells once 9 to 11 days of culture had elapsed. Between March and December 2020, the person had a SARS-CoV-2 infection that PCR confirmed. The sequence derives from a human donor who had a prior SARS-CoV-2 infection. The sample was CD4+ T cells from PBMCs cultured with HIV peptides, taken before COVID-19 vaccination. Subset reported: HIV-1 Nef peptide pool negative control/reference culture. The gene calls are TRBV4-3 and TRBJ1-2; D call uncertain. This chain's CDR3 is CASSPVVGLGYTF. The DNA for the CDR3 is TGCGCCAGCAGCCCAGTGGTGGGCCTTGGCTACACCTTC.